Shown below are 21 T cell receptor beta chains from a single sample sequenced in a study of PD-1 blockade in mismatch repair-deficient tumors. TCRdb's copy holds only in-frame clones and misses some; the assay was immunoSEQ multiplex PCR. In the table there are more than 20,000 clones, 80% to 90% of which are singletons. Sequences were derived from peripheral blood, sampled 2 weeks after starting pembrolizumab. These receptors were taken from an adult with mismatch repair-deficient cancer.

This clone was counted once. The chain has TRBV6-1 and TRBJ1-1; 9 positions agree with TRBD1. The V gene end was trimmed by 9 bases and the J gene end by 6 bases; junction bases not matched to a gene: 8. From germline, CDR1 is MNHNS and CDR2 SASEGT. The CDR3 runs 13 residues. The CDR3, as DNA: TGTGCCAGTAGAGACAGGGGGTACGCTGAAGCTTTCTTT. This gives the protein CASRDRGYAEAFF.

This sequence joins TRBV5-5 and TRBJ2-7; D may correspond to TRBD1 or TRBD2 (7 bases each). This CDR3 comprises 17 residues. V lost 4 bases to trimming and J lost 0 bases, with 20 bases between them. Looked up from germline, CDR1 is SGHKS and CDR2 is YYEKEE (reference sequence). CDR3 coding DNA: TGTGCCAGCAGCCTTAGTCCGCAGGGGGGGAGCTCCTACGAGCAGTACTTC. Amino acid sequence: CASSLSPQGGSSYEQYF.

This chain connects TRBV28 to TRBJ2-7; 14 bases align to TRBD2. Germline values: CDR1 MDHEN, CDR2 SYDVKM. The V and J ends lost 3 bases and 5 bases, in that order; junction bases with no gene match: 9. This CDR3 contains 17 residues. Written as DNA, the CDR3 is TGTGCCAGCAGTTTGGGCAGACTAGCGGGAGGGCCTCACGAGCAGTACTTC. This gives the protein CASSLGRLAGGPHEQYF.

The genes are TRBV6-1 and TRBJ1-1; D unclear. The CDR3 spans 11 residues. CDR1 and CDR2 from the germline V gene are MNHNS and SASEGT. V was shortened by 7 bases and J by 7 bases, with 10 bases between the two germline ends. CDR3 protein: CASIRQFEAFF. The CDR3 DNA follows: TGTGCCAGCATAAGGCAGTTTGAAGCTTTCTTT.

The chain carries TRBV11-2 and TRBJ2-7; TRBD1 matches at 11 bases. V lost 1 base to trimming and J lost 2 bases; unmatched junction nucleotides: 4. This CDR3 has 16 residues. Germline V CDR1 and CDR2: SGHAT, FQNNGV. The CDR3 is CASSLVRTGGTYEQYF. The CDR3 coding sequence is TGTGCCAGCAGCTTAGTTCGGACAGGGGGCACCTACGAGCAGTACTTC.

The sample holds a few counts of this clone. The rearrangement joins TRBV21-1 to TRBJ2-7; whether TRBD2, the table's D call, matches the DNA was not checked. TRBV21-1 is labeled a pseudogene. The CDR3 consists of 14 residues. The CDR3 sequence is CASSKAAGYREQYF. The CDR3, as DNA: TGTGCCAGCAGCAAAGCGGCGGGGTACCGCGAGCAGTACTTC.

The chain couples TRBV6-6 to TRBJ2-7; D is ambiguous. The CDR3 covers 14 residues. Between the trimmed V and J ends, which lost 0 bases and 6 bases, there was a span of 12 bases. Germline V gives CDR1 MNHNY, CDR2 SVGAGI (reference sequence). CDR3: CASSYSITAIEQYF. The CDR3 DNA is TGTGCCAGCAGTTACTCGATAACCGCCATCGAGCAGTACTTC.

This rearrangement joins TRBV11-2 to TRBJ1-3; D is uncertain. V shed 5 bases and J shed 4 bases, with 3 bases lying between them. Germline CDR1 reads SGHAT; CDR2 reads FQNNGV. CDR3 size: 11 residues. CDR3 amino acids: CASSKGNTIYF. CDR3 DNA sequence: TGTGCCAGCAGCAAGGGAAACACCATATATTTT.

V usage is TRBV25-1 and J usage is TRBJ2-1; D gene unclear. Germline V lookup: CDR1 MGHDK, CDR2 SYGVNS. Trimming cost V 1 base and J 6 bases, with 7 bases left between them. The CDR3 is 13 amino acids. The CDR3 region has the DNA TGTGCCAGCAGTGAATCTGAGTTCAATGAGCAGTTCTTC. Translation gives CASSESEFNEQFF.

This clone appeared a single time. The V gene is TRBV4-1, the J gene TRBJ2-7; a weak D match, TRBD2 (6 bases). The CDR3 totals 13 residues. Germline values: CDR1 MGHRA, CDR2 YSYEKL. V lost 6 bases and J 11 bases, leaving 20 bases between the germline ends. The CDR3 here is CASSPQDGGRKYF. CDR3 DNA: TGCGCCAGCAGTCCCCAGGATGGAGGGAGGAAGTACTTC.

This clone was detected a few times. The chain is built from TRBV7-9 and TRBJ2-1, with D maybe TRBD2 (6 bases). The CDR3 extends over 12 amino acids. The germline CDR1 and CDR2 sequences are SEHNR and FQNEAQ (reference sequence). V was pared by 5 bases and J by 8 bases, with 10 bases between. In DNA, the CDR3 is TGTGCCAGCAGCCCACGCGGGGATGAGCAGTTCTTC. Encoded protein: CASSPRGDEQFF.

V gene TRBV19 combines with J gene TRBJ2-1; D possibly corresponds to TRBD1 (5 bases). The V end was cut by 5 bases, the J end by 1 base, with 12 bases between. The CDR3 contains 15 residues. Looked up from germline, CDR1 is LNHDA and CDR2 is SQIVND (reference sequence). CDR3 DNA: TGTGCCAGTAGTTTAGGGGTCCCGTCCTACAATGAGCAGTTCTTC. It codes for CASSLGVPSYNEQFF.

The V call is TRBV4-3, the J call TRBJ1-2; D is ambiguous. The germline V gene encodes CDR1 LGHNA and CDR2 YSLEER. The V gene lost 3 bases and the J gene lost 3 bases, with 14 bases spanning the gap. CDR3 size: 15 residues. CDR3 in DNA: TGCGCCAGCAGCCATTTATTGGAAGACGACTATGGCTACACCTTC. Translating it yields CASSHLLEDDYGYTF.

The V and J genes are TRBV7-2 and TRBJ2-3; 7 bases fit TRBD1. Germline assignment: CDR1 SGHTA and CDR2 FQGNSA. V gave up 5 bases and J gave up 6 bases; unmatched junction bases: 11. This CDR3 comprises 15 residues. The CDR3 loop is CASSAGTAQVDTQYF. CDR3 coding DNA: TGTGCCAGCAGCGCCGGGACAGCGCAGGTGGATACGCAGTATTTT.

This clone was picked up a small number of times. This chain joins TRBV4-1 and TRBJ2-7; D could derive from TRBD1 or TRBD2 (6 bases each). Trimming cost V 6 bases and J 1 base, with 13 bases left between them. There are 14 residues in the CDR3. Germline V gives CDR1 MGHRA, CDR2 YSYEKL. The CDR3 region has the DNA TGCGCCAGCAGAGGGGGGTTAGGGTCCTACGAGCAGTACTTC. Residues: CASRGGLGSYEQYF.

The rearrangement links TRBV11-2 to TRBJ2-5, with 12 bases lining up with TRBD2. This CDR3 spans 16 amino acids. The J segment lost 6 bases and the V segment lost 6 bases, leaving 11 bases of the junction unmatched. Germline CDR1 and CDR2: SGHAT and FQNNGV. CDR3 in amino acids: CASRGPSGRALKTQYF. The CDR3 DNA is TGTGCCAGCAGAGGGCCTAGCGGGAGGGCCTTGAAGACCCAGTACTTC.

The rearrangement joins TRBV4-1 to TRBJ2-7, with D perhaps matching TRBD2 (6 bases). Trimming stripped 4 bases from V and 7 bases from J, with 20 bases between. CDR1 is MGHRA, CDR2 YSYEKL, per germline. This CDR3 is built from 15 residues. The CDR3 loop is CASSLLGGPLYEQYF. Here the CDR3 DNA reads TGCGCCAGCAGCCTCCTGGGAGGCCCTCTATATGAGCAGTACTTC.

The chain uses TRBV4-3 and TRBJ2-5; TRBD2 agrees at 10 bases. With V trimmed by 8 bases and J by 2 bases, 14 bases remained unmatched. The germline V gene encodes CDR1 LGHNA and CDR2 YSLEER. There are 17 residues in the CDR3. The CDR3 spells CASSSGLAGVKQETQYF. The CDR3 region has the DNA TGCGCCAGCTCCTCAGGGCTAGCGGGAGTAAAACAAGAGACCCAGTACTTC.

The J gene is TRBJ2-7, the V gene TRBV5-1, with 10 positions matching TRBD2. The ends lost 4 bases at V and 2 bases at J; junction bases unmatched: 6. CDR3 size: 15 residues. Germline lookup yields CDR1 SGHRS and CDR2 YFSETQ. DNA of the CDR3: TGCGCCAGCAGCCGTACTAGCGGGACAACCTACGAGCAGTACTTC. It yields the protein CASSRTSGTTYEQYF.

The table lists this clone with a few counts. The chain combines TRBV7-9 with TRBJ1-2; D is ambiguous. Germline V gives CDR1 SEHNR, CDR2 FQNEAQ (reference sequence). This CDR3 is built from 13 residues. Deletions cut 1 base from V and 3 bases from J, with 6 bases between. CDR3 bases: TGTGCCAGCAGCTTAGGGGTGGACTATGGCTACACCTTC. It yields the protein CASSLGVDYGYTF.

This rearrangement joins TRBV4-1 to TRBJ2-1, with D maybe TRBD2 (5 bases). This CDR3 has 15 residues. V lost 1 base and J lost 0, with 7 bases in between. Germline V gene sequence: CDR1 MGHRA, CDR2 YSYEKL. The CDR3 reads CASSQASRSYNEQFF. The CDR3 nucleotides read TGCGCCAGCAGCCAAGCTAGCCGCTCCTACAATGAGCAGTTCTTC.